This T cell receptor beta chain was captured in a study of T cell responses to AZD1222 COVID-19 vaccine. Study in general: Analyses pooled second doses at about 4 or about 12 weeks.

Germline assignment: CDR1 SEHNR and CDR2 FQNEAQ (reference sequence). The CDR3 spans 16 residues. Findings of the study overall: Vaccination with two AZD1222 doses was followed by a rise in Spike-specific TCR breadth and depth. Among AZD1222 vaccinees, only five or six were seropositive at baseline.

The count of this clone is one. Its specificity is unknown. A read error may produce the germline difference seen at one junction end. Sequenced by immunoSEQ multiplex PCR; TCRdb stores in-frame clones only, minus some. Found here are fewer than 180,000 clones, 94% of them singletons; the top ten hold roughly 1.3%. Sequenced here: peripheral blood, sampled on day 0 of AZD1222 vaccination. This TCR was sampled from an adult in good health. The chain joins TRBV7-9 to TRBJ1-2, with TRBD1 matching over 8 bases. CDR3 sequence reads: CASSPSRGQGNDGYTF. In DNA, the CDR3 is TGTGCCAGCAGCCCAAGCCGAGGACAGGGTAACGATGGCTACACCTTC. The entire variable domain, with the rest obtained from reference TRBV7-9 and TRBJ1-2, is as follows: DTGVSQNPRHKITKRGQNVTFRCDPISEHNRLYWYRQTLGQGPEFLTYFQNEAQLEKSRLLSDRFSAERPKGSFSTLEIQRTEQGDSAMYLCASSPSRGQGNDGYTFGSGTRLTVV.